The clone carrying this T cell receptor (beta chain) occurred a few times. TCRdb called the 5' RACE reads again in MiXCR, with one record for every CDR3 protein. The sample yields about 82,000 distinct CDR3 sequences, approximately 5.4% seen once. The sample is drawn from a study of T cells of healthy individuals. The origin of this receptor is a female donor in good health.

CDR3 bases: TGTGCCAGCAGCCCCAGACGAACAGCCAACACTGAAGCTTTCTTT. It yields the protein CASSPRRTANTEAFF. The gene calls are TRBV3-1 and TRBJ1-1; no clear D gene. Trimming took off 4 bases at V and 2 bases at J, with 14 bases between the two ends. CDR3 length: 15 residues. Germline V CDR1 and CDR2: LGHDT, YNNKEL (reference sequence). The full variable domain, in which reference TRBV3-1 and TRBJ1-1 provide the parts outside the CDR3, is DTAVSQTPKYLVTQMGNDKSIKCEQNLGHDTMYWYKQDSKKFLKIMFSYNNKELIINETVPNRFSPKSPDKAHLNLHINSLELGDSAVYFCASSPRRTANTEAFFGQGTRLTVV.